These T cell receptor beta chains were read from a single sample in a study of blood T cell repertoires in COVID-19. The table came from immunoSEQ multiplex PCR; TCRdb's copy has only in-frame clones and leaves some out. Of about 160,000 clones listed, 80% are singletons. The sequenced sample was PBMCs or T cells enriched from blood (not recorded which). These receptors were obtained from a woman aged 55 to 70 who had recovered from COVID-19. Each CDR3 is given with its conserved first and last residue. Fields, in order: clone size, V gene, D gene, J gene, CDR3 protein, CDR3 DNA. The D gene is left open where the match is weak. A row's size may be missing; if present it is once, few, many or a size class.

-	TRBV6-5	TRBD1	TRBJ1-2	CASMGTGVGGYTF	TGTGCCAGTATGGGAACAGGGGTCGGCGGCTACACCTTC
once	TRBV12-5	TRBD1	TRBJ2-5	CASGPGGTQETQYF	TGTGCTAGTGGGCCAGGGGGCACGCAAGAGACCCAGTACTTC
-	TRBV14	-	TRBJ2-2	CASSLQNTGELFF	TGTGCCAGCAGCCTCCAGAACACCGGGGAGCTGTTTTTT
-	TRBV7-8	TRBD1	TRBJ2-5	CASSLVWQGAETQYF	TGTGCCAGCAGCTTAGTATGGCAGGGGGCAGAGACCCAGTACTTC
-	TRBV29-1	-	TRBJ1-1	CSVGQLVTEAFF	TGCAGCGTTGGACAGTTGGTCACTGAAGCTTTCTTT
-	TRBV3-1/TRBV3-2	TRBD1	TRBJ1-2	CASSQDPTGGGGYTF	TGTGCCAGCAGCCAAGACCCTACAGGGGGTGGTGGCTACACCTTC
once	TRBV10-3	-	TRBJ2-7	CAISESMGSGYEQYF	TGTGCCATCAGTGAGTCGATGGGCAGTGGCTACGAGCAGTACTTC
-	TRBV19	-	TRBJ2-4	CASSISLAGVAKNIQYF	TGTGCCAGTAGTATCTCTTTGGCAGGGGTTGCCAAAAACATTCAGTACTTC
-	TRBV13	TRBD2	TRBJ2-1	CASSDRGRGGPYNEQFF	TGTGCCAGCAGCGACCGCGGGCGGGGGGGGCCGTACAATGAGCAGTTCTTC
-	TRBV30	TRBD1	TRBJ1-1	CAWITNRDRGNTEAFF	TGTGCCTGGATTACAAACCGGGACAGGGGGAACACTGAAGCTTTCTTT
-	TRBV6-4	TRBD2	TRBJ2-7	CASSDSTGLAGGILHEQYF	TGTGCCAGCAGTGACTCGACGGGACTAGCGGGGGGGATTCTGCACGAGCAGTACTTC
-	TRBV7-9	TRBD1	TRBJ1-4	CASSLGAGGVWKLFF	TGTGCCAGCAGCTTAGGGGCAGGGGGAGTTTGGAAACTGTTTTTT
-	TRBV7-2	-	TRBJ2-5	CASSLGGRASETQYF	TGTGCCAGCAGCTTGGGGGGGCGGGCTTCCGAGACCCAGTACTTC
few	TRBV7-2	TRBD2	TRBJ2-1	CASSASGGTRYNEQFF	TGTGCCAGCTCTGCTAGCGGGGGGACCCGCTACAATGAGCAGTTCTTC
few	TRBV7-2	TRBD2	TRBJ2-7	CASSQWGTSGVEQYF	TGTGCCAGCAGCCAGTGGGGGACTAGCGGGGTCGAGCAGTACTTC
-	TRBV13	TRBD2	TRBJ2-7	CASSLRGGNHEQYF	TGTGCCAGCAGCTTACGGGGGGGAAACCACGAGCAGTACTTC
-	TRBV27	-	TRBJ1-2	CASSLWPLGQKANYGYTF	TGTGCCAGCAGTTTATGGCCCTTAGGACAGAAAGCTAACTATGGCTACACCTTC
once	TRBV25-1	-	TRBJ2-7	CASSQGRYEQYF	TGTGCCAGCAGTCAGGGCCGTTACGAGCAGTACTTC
-	TRBV18	TRBD1	TRBJ1-1	CASSPPKTGQSEAFF	TGTGCCAGCTCACCACCGAAGACAGGGCAATCTGAAGCTTTCTTT
-	TRBV6-6	TRBD1	TRBJ2-2	CASRYQTGGLGELFF	TGTGCCAGCAGATATCAAACAGGGGGTTTAGGGGAGCTGTTTTTT
once	TRBV5-6	-	TRBJ1-3	CASSLVAGASGNTIYF	TGTGCCAGCAGCTTGGTTGCGGGGGCCTCTGGAAACACCATATATTTT
few	TRBV5-5	TRBD1	TRBJ1-3	CASSLDTGAGNTIYF	TGTGCCAGCAGCCTAGACACAGGGGCAGGAAACACCATATATTTT
once	TRBV24-1	-	TRBJ2-7	CATSDPPQVPFTAPYEQYF	TGTGCCACCAGTGACCCCCCACAGGTCCCCTTCACCGCGCCTTACGAGCAGTACTTC
-	TRBV7-2	TRBD2	TRBJ2-1	CASSLEIAGGRNEQFF	TGTGCCAGCAGCTTAGAAATAGCGGGGGGGCGGAATGAGCAGTTCTTC
-	TRBV19	-	TRBJ1-1	CASSIDRNTEAFF	TGTGCCAGTAGTATAGACAGAAACACTGAAGCTTTCTTT
-	TRBV9	-	TRBJ2-2	CASSPPSHGELFF	TGTGCCAGCAGCCCCCCGAGTCACGGGGAGCTGTTTTTT
-	TRBV6-1	TRBD2	TRBJ2-1	CASSEASGSGGAYNEQFF	TGTGCCAGCAGTGAAGCTTCGGGGAGCGGGGGGGCCTACAATGAGCAGTTCTTC
-	TRBV19	-	TRBJ1-4	CASSIDRGATNEKLFF	TGTGCCAGTAGTATAGATCGGGGAGCAACTAATGAAAAACTGTTTTTT
-	TRBV14	TRBD1	TRBJ2-7	CASSPTGWGTYEQYF	TGTGCCAGCAGCCCGACAGGGTGGGGGACCTACGAGCAGTACTTC
-	TRBV5-8	-	TRBJ2-7	CASSLAHSSYEQYF	TGTGCCAGCAGCTTGGCCCACAGTTCCTACGAGCAGTACTTC
-	TRBV30	-	TRBJ1-2	CAWKPPGSYGYTF	TGTGCCTGGAAGCCCCCCGGGAGCTATGGCTACACCTTC
-	TRBV18	TRBD1	TRBJ1-3	CASSLQHRGGGSGNTIYF	TGTGCCAGCTCACTTCAACACAGGGGAGGTGGCTCTGGAAACACCATATATTTT
-	TRBV30	-	TRBJ1-5	CAWSVYQDNQPQHF	TGTGCCTGGAGTGTATACCAGGACAATCAGCCCCAGCATTTT
-	TRBV28	TRBD2	TRBJ2-7	CASRGLRLAGHEQYF	TGTGCCAGCAGGGGCTTAAGGCTAGCGGGGCACGAGCAGTACTTC
-	TRBV5-1	-	TRBJ1-5	CASSEVQGQPQHF	TGCGCCAGCAGCGAGGTCCAGGGTCAGCCCCAGCATTTT
-	TRBV6-1	-	TRBJ2-7	CASSEGRIGSSYEQYF	TGTGCCAGCAGTGAAGGGCGGATTGGGAGCTCCTACGAGCAGTACTTC
-	TRBV27	-	TRBJ1-4	CASSFRQGYNEKLFF	TGTGCCAGCAGTTTTCGCCAGGGTTATAATGAAAAACTGTTTTTT
-	TRBV14	TRBD2	TRBJ2-2	CASSQYAGGNTGELFF	TGTGCCAGCAGCCAATACGCGGGGGGCAACACCGGGGAGCTGTTTTTT
once	TRBV30	TRBD2	TRBJ2-5	CAWSVRRTSGTEETQYF	TGTGCCTGGAGTGTACGCCGGACTAGCGGGACGGAAGAGACCCAGTACTTC
few	TRBV14	TRBD1	TRBJ1-2	CASSQEPTGVRGYTF	TGTGCCAGCAGCCAAGAACCTACAGGGGTGAGAGGCTACACCTTC
-	TRBV6-6	-	TRBJ1-5	CASHPGDSNQPQHF	TGTGCCAGCCACCCGGGGGACAGCAATCAGCCCCAGCATTTT
-	TRBV6-5	-	TRBJ1-1	CASGWPDTGTEAFF	TGTGCCAGCGGATGGCCCGACACGGGGACTGAAGCTTTCTTT
-	TRBV7-2	TRBD2	TRBJ2-5	CASSFAPSGGETQYF	TGTGCCAGCAGCTTTGCTCCTAGCGGGGGGGAGACCCAGTACTTC
-	TRBV15	TRBD2	TRBJ2-3	CATSRDPGAGEGSDTQYF	TGTGCCACCAGCAGAGATCCCGGAGCGGGGGAAGGATCAGATACGCAGTATTTT
-	TRBV6-6	TRBD1	TRBJ1-1	CASSLGQGKEAFF	TGTGCCAGCAGTTTAGGACAGGGCAAGGAAGCTTTCTTT
few	TRBV2	TRBD1	TRBJ2-4	CASSEGTGSSDF	TGTGCCAGCAGTGAAGGGACAGGAAGTTCGGACTTC
-	TRBV10-2	-	TRBJ1-1	CASSVAGNTEAFF	TGCGCCAGCAGTGTCGCAGGTAACACTGAAGCTTTCTTT
once	TRBV5-6	-	TRBJ2-7	CASRTWGGQSSYEQYF	TGTGCCAGCAGAACTTGGGGGGGACAAAGCTCCTACGAGCAGTACTTC
few	TRBV11-2	-	TRBJ1-1	CASSFFRGDTEAFF	TGTGCCAGCAGCTTTTTTCGGGGGGACACTGAAGCTTTCTTT
-	TRBV3-1/TRBV3-2	-	TRBJ2-1	CASSQGLTLGAYNEQFF	TGTGCCAGCAGCCAAGGCCTAACCTTAGGGGCCTACAATGAGCAGTTCTTC
-	TRBV7-3	TRBD2	TRBJ2-3	CASSLMVAGLTDTQYF	TGTGCCAGCAGCTTAATGGTAGCGGGGCTCACAGATACGCAGTATTTT
-	TRBV25-1	-	TRBJ2-4	CASSSQVAKNIQYF	TGTGCCAGCAGTTCTCAGGTAGCCAAAAACATTCAGTACTTC
-	TRBV6-6	-	TRBJ1-1	CASSYGGGTEAFF	TGTGCCAGCAGTTACGGGGGCGGCACTGAAGCTTTCTTT
once	TRBV4-2	-	TRBJ2-5	CASSQDLRLQETQYF	TGTGCCAGCAGCCAAGATCTTCGTCTCCAAGAGACCCAGTACTTC
-	TRBV6-5	-	TRBJ1-1	CASSLGHVNTEAFF	TGTGCCAGCAGCTTGGGACACGTGAACACTGAAGCTTTCTTT